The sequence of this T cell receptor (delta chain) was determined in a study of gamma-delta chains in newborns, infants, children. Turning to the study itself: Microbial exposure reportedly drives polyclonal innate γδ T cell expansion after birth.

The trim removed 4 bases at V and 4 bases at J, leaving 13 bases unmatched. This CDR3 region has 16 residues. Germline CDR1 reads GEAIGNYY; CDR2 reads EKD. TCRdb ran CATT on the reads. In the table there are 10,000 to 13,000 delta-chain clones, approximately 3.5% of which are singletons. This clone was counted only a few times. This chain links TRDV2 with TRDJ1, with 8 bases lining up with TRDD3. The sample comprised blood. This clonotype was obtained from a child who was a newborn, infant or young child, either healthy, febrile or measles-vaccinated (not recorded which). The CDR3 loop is CACERMGDPGGDKLIF. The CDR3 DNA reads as TGTGCCTGTGAAAGGATGGGGGATCCCGGGGGCGATAAACTCATCTTT.